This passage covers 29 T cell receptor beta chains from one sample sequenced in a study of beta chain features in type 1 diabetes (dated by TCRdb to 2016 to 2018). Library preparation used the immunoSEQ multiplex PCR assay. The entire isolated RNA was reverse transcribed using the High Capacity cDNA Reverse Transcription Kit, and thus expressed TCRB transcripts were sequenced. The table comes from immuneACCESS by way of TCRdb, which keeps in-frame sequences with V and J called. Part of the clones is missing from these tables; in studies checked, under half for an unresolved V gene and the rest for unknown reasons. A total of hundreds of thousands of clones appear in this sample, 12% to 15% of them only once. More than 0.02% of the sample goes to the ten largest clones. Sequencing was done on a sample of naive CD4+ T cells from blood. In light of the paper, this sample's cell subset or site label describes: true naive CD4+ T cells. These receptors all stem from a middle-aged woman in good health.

This chain's CDR3 is CASSNPLDWGSDNEQFF. The CDR3 coding sequence is TGCGCCAGCAGCAACCCTCTGGACTGGGGATCCGACAATGAGCAGTTCTTC. The chain carries TRBV5-1 and TRBJ2-1, with D tentatively TRBD2 (5 bases). The CDR3 length is 17 residues. Trimming took off 4 bases at V and 5 bases at J, with 22 bases between the two ends. CDR1 is SGHRS, CDR2 YFSETQ, per germline.

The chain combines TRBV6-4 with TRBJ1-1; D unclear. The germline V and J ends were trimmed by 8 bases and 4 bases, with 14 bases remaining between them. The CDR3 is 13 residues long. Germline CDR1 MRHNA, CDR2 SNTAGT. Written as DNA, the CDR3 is TGTGCCAGCCGGAGGGCGCCTAGCACTGAAGCTTTCTTT. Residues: CASRRAPSTEAFF.

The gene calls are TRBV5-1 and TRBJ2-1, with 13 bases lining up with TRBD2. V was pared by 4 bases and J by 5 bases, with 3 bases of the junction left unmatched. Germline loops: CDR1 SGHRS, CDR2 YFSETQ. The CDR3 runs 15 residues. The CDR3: CASSELAGGHNEQFF. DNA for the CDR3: TGCGCCAGCAGCGAACTAGCGGGGGGGCACAATGAGCAGTTCTTC.

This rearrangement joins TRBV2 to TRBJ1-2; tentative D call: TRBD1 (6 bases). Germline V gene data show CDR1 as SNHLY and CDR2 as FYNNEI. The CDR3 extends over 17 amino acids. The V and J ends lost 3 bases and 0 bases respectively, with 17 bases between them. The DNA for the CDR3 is TGTGCCAGCAGTGACAGGGGAAAGGGGTGGGCTAACTATGGCTACACCTTC. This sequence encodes CASSDRGKGWANYGYTF.

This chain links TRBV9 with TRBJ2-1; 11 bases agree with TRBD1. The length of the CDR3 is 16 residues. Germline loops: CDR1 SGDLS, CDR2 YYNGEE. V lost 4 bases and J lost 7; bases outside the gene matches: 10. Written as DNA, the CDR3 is TGTGCCAGCAGCCCCTTTGGACAGGGGGCGGGTAATGAGCAGTTCTTC. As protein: CASSPFGQGAGNEQFF.

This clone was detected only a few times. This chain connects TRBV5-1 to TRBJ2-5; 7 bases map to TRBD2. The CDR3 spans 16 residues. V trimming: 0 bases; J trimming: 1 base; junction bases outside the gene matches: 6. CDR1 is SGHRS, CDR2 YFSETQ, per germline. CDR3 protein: CASSLALTGGQETQYF. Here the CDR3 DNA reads TGCGCCAGCAGCTTGGCCCTGACGGGGGGCCAAGAGACCCAGTACTTC.

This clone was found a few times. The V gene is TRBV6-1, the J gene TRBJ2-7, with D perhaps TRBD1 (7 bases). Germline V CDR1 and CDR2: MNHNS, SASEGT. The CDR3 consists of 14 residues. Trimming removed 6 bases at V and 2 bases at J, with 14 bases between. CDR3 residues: CASREGQWTYEQYF. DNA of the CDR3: TGTGCCAGCAGGGAGGGACAGTGGACCTACGAGCAGTACTTC.

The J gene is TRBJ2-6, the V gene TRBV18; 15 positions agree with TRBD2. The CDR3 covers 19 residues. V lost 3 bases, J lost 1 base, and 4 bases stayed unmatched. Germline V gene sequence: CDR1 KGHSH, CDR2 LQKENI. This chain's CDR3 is CASSPGLAGGPSGANVLTF. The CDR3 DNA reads TGTGCCAGCTCACCGGGACTAGCGGGGGGACCTTCTGGGGCCAACGTCCTGACTTTC.

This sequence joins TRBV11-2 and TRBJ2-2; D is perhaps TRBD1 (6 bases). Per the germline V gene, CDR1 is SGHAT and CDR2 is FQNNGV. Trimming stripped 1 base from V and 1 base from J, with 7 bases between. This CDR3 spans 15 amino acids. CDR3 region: CASSLGGQNTGELFF. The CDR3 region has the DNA TGTGCCAGCAGCTTAGGGGGACAGAACACCGGGGAGCTGTTTTTT.

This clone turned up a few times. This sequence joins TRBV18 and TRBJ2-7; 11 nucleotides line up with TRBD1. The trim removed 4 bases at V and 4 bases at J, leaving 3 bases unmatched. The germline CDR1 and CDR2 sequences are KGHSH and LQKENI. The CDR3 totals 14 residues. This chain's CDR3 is CASSLGQGVYEQYF. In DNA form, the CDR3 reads TGTGCCAGCTCACTGGGACAGGGGGTGTACGAGCAGTACTTC.

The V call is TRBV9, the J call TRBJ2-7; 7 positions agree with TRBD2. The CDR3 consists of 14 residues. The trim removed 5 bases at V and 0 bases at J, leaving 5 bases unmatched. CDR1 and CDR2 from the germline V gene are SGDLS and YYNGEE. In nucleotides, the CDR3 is TGTGCCAGCAGTTACCGGGACTACTCCTACGAGCAGTACTTC. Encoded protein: CASSYRDYSYEQYF.

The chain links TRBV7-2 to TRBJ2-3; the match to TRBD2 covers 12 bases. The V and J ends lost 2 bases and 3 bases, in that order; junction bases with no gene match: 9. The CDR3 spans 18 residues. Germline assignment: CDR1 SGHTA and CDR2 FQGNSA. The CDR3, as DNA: TGTGCCAGCAGCTTACTAGCGGGGGGGCTAACAGTGACAGATACGCAGTATTTT. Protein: CASSLLAGGLTVTDTQYF.

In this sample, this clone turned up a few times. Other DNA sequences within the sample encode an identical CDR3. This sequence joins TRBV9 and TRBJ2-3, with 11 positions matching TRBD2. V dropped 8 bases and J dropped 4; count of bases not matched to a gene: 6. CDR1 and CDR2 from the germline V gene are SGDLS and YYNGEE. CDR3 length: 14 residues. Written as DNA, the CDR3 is TGTGCCAGTTCACCTAGCGGGGGGTCAGATACGCAGTATTTT. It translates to CASSPSGGSDTQYF.

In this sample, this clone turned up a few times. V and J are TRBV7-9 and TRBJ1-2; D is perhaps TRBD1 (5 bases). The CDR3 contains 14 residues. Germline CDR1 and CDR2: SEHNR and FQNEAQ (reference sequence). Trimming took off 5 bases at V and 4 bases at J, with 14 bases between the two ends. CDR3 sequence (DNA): TGTGCCAGCAGCCCCCAGGGTTCTATCTATGGCTACACCTTC. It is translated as CASSPQGSIYGYTF.

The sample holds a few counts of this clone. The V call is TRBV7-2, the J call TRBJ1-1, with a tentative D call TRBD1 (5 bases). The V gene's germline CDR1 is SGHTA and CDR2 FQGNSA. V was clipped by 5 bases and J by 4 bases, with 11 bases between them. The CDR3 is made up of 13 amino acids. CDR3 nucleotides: TGTGCCAGCAGCCCTGGGGGGTCCACTGAAGCTTTCTTT. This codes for CASSPGGSTEAFF.

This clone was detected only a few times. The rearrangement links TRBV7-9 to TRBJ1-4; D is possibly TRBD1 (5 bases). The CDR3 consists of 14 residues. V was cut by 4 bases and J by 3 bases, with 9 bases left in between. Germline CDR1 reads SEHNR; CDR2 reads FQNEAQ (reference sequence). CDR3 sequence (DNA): TGTGCCAGCAGCTCCAGACAGTCTAATGAAAAACTGTTTTTT. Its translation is CASSSRQSNEKLFF.

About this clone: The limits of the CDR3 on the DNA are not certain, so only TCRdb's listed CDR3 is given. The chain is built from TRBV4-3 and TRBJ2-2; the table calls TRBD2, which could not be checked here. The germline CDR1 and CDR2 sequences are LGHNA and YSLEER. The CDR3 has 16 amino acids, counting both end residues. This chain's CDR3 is CASSQLGSPTPGSCFF.

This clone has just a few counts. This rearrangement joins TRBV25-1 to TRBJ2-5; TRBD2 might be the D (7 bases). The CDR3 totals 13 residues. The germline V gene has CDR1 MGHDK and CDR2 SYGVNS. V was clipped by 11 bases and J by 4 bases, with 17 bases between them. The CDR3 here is CAAKGGGGETQYF. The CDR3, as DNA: TGTGCCGCCAAGGGAGGGGGGGGAGAGACCCAGTACTTC.

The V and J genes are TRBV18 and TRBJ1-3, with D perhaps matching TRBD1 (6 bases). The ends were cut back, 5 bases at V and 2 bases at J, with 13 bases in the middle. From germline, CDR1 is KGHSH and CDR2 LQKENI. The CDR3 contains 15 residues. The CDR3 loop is CASSSQGSPGNTIYF. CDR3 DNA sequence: TGTGCCAGCTCATCTCAGGGGTCCCCTGGAAACACCATATATTTT.

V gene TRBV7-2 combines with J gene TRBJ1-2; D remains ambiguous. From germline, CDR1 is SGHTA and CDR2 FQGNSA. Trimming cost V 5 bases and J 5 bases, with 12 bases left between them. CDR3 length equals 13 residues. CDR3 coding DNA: TGTGCCAGCAGCACTACGGCTGGGTATGGCTACACCTTC. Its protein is CASSTTAGYGYTF. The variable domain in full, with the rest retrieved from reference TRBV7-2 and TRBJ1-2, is GAGVSQSPSNKVTEKGKDVELRCDPISGHTALYWYRQSLGQGLEFLIYFQGNSAPDKSGLPSDRFSAERTGGSVSTLTIQRTQQEDSAVYLCASSTTAGYGYTFGSGTRLTVV.

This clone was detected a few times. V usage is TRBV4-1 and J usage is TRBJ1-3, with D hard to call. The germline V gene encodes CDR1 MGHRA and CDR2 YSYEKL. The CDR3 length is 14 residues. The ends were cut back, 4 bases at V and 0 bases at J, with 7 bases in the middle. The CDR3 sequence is CASSPEFSGNTIYF. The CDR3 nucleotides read TGCGCCAGCAGCCCCGAGTTCTCTGGAAACACCATATATTTT.

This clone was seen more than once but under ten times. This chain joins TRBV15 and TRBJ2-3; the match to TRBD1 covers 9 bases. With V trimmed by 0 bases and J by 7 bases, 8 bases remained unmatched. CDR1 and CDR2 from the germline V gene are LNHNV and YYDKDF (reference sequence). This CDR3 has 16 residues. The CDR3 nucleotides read TGTGCCACCAGCAGAGAGACCGGGACAGGGATTAATACGCAGTATTTT. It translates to CATSRETGTGINTQYF. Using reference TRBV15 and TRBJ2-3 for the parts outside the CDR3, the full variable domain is DAMVIQNPRYQVTQFGKPVTLSCSQTLNHNVMYWYQQKSSQAPKLLFHYYDKDFNNEADTPDNFQSRRPNTSFCFLDIRSPGLGDTAMYLCATSRETGTGINTQYFGPGTRLTVL.

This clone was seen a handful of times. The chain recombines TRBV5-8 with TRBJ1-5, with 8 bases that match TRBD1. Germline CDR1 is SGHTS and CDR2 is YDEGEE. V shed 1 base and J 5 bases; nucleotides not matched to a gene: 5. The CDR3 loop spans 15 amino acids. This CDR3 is CASSLSRGPHQPQHF. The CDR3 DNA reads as TGTGCCAGCAGCTTGTCCAGGGGGCCTCATCAGCCCCAGCATTTT.

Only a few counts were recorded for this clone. CDR3 DNA sequence: TGTGCCAGCAGCGCGTATAGCGGAGCCTCAAATACGCAGTATTTT. It specifies CASSAYSGASNTQYF. The chain combines TRBV9 with TRBJ2-3, with a possible D match to TRBD2 (6 bases). Trimming removed 3 bases from V and 7 bases from J, with 18 bases in between. The CDR3 has 15 residues. The germline CDR1 and CDR2 sequences are SGDLS and YYNGEE.

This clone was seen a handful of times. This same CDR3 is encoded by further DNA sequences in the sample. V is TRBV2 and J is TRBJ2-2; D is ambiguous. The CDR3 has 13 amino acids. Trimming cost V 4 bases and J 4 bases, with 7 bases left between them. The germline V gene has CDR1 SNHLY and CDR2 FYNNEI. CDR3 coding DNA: TGTGCCAGCAGTGGACTCCCCACCGGGGAGCTGTTTTTT. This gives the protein CASSGLPTGELFF. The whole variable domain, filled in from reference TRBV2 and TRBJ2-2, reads EPEVTQTPSHQVTQMGQEVILRCVPISNHLYFYWYRQILGQKVEFLVSFYNNEISEKSEIFDDQFSVERPDGSNFTLKIRSTKLEDSAMYFCASSGLPTGELFFGEGSRLTVL.

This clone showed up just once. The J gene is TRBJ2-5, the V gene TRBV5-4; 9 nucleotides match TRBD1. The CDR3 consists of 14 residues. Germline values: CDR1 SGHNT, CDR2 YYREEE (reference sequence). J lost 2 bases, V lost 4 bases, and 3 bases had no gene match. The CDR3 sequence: CASSRDRGQETQYF. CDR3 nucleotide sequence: TGTGCCAGCAGCCGTGACAGGGGGCAAGAGACCCAGTACTTC.

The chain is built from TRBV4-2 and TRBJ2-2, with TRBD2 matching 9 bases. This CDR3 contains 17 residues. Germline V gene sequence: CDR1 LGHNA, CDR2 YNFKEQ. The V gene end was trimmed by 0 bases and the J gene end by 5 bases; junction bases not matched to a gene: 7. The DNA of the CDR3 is TGTGCCAGCAGCCAAGATCCGGCGGGGGGGCCGACCGGGGAGCTGTTTTTT. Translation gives CASSQDPAGGPTGELFF.

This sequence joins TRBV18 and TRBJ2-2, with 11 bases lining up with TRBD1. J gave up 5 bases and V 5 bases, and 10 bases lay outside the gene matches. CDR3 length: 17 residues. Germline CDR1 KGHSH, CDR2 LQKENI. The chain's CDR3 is CASSSTPDRGRTGELFF. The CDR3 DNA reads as TGTGCCAGCTCATCAACTCCGGACAGGGGGCGGACCGGGGAGCTGTTTTTT. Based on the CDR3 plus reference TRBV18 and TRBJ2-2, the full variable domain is NAGVMQNPRHLVRRRGQEARLRCSPMKGHSHVYWYRQLPEEGLKFMVYLQKENIIDESGMPKERFSAEFPKEGPSILRIQQVVRGDSAAYFCASSSTPDRGRTGELFFGEGSRLTVL.

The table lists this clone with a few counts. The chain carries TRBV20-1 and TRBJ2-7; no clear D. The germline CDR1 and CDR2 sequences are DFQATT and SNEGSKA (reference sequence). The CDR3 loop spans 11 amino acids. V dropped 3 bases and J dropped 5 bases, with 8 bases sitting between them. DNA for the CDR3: TGCAGTGCTAGTCTAGTGGACGAGCAGTACTTC. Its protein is CSASLVDEQYF.